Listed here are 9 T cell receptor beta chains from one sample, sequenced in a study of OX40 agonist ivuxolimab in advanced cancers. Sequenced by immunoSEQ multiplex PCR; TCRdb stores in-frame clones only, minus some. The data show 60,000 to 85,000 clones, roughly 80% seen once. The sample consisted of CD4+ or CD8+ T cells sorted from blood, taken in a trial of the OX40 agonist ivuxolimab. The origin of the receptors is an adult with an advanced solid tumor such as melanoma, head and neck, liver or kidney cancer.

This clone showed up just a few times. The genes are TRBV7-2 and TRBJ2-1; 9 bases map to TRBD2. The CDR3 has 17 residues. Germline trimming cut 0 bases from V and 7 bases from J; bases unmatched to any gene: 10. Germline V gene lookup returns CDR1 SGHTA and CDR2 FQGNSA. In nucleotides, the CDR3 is TGTGCCAGCAGCTTAGCCCAACCTCTAGCGGGACGAAATGAGCAGTTCTTC. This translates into CASSLAQPLAGRNEQFF. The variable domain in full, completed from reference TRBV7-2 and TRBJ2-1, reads GAGVSQSPSNKVTEKGKDVELRCDPISGHTALYWYRQSLGQGLEFLIYFQGNSAPDKSGLPSDRFSAERTGGSVSTLTIQRTQQEDSAVYLCASSLAQPLAGRNEQFFGPGTRLTVL.

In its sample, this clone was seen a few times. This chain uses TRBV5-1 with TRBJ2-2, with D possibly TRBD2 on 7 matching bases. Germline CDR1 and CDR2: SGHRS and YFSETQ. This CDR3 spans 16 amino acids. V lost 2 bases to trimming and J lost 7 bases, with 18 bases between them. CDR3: CASSLAGNTRGGELFF. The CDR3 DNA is TGCGCCAGCAGCTTAGCGGGAAATACCAGGGGCGGGGAGCTGTTTTTT.

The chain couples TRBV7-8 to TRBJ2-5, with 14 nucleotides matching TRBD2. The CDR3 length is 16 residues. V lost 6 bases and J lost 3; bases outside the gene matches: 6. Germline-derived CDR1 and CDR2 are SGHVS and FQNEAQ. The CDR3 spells CASSFGTSGGEETQYF. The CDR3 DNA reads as TGTGCCAGCAGTTTCGGGACTAGCGGGGGCGAAGAGACCCAGTACTTC.

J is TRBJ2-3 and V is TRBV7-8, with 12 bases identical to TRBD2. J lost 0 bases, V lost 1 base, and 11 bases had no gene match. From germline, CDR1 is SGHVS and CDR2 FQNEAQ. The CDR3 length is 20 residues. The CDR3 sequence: CASSLGTVLAGGTSTDTQYF. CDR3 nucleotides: TGTGCCAGCAGCTTAGGAACGGTACTAGCGGGAGGAACTAGCACAGATACGCAGTATTTT.

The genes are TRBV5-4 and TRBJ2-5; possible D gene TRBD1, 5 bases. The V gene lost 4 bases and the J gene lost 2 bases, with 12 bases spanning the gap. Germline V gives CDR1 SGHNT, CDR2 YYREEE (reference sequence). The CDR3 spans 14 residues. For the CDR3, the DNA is TGTGCCAGCAGCAAAAAGGGGCTGCAAGAGACCCAGTACTTC. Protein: CASSKKGLQETQYF.

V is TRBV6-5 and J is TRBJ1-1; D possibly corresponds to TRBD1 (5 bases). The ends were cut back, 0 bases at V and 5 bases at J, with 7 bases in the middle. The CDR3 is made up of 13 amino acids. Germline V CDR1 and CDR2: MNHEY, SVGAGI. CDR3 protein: CASSYSWGTEAFF. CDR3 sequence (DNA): TGTGCCAGCAGTTACTCGTGGGGGACTGAAGCTTTCTTT.

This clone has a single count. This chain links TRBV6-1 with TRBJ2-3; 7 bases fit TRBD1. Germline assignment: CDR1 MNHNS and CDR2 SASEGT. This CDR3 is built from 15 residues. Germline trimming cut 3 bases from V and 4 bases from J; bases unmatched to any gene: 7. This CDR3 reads CASSDLGGAPDTQYF. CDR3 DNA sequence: TGTGCCAGCAGTGACTTAGGGGGCGCCCCAGATACGCAGTATTTT.

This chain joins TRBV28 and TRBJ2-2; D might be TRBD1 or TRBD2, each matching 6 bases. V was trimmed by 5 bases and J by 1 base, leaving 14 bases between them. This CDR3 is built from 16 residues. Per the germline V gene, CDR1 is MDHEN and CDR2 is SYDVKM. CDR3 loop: CASSPGGPKNTGELFF. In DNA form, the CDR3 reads TGTGCCAGCAGTCCCGGGGGCCCTAAGAACACCGGGGAGCTGTTTTTT.

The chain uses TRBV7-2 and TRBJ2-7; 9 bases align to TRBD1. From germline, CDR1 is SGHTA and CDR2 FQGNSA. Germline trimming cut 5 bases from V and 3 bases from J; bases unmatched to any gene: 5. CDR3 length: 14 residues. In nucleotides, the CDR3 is TGTGCCAGCAGCAACCGGGACAGGGTCTACGAGCAGTACTTC. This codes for CASSNRDRVYEQYF. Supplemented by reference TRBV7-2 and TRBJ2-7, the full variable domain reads GAGVSQSPSNKVTEKGKDVELRCDPISGHTALYWYRQSLGQGLEFLIYFQGNSAPDKSGLPSDRFSAERTGGSVSTLTIQRTQQEDSAVYLCASSNRDRVYEQYFGPGTRLTVT.